This TCR beta chain was recorded in a study of molecular identifiers for immune sequencing clone quantification. Sorting recovered naive CD8 T cells on a CD8+CD4-CCR7+CD45RA+ profile. The CDR3 extends over 15 amino acids. The V end lost 3 bases, the J end lost 4 bases, and 13 bases lay between the germline ends. CDR1 and CDR2 from the germline V gene are KGHSH and LQKENI. TCR libraries were built in bulk with a published protocol and specific TCR primers. Each CDR3 protein is one row after TCRdb ran MiXCR on the PCR reads. The sample lists about 500,000 distinct CDR3 sequences, about a fifth occurring once. This clonotype has a handful of counts.

The clonotype comes from a human donor in good health. Some libraries in this study had Jurkat cell RNA spiked in. Sequenced: naive CD8+ T cells from blood, with Jurkat cell RNA spiked in. The subset: FACS-sorted CD8+CD4-CCR7+CD45RA+ naive T cells. V and J are TRBV18 and TRBJ2-1; D may be TRBD1 (5 bases). Here the CDR3 DNA reads TGTGCCAGCTCACCGGGCCCAGGGTCTTACAATGAGCAGTTCTTC. This gives the protein CASSPGPGSYNEQFF. Based on the CDR3 plus reference TRBV18 and TRBJ2-1, the full variable domain is NAGVMQNPRHLVRRRGQEARLRCSPMKGHSHVYWYRQLPEEGLKFMVYLQKENIIDESGMPKERFSAEFPKEGPSILRIQQVVRGDSAAYFCASSPGPGSYNEQFFGPGTRLTVL.